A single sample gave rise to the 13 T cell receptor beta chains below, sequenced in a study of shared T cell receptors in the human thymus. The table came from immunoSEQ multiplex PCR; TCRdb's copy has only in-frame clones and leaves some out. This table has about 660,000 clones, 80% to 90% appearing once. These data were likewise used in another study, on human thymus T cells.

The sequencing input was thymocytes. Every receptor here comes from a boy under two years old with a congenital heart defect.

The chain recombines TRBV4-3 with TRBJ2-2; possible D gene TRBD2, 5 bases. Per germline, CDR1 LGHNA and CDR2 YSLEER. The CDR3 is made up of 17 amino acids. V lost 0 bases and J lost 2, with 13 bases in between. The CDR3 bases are TGCGCCAGCAGCCAAGATTGGAACGGGAACAACACCGGGGAGCTGTTTTTT. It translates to CASSQDWNGNNTGELFF.

The CDR3 sequence: CASSCGEATNEKLFF. CDR3 DNA: TGTGCCAGCAGCTGCGGGGAGGCGACTAATGAAAAACTGTTTTTT. This chain uses TRBV5-5 with TRBJ1-4; unclear D gene. The ends were cut back, 3 bases at V and 2 bases at J, with 11 bases in the middle. This CDR3 is built from 15 residues. Per the germline V gene, CDR1 is SGHKS and CDR2 is YYEKEE (reference sequence).

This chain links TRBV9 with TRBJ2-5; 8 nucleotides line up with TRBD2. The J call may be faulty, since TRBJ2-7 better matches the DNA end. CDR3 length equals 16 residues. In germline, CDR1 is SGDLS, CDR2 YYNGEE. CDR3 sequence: CASSVVWREVLYEQYF. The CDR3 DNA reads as TGTGCCAGCAGCGTAGTGTGGCGGGAGGTCCTCTACGAGCAGTACTTC.

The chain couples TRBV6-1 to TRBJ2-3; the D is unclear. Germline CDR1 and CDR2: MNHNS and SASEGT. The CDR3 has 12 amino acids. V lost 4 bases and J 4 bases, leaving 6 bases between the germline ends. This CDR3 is CASSVPADTQYF. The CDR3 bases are TGTGCCAGCAGTGTCCCGGCAGATACGCAGTATTTT.

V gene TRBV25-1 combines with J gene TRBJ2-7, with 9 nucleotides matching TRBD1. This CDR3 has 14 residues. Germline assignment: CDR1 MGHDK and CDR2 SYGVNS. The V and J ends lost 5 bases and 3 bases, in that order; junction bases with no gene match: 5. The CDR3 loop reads CASSNSGQGYEQYF. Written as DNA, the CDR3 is TGTGCCAGCAGTAACTCGGGACAGGGCTACGAGCAGTACTTC.

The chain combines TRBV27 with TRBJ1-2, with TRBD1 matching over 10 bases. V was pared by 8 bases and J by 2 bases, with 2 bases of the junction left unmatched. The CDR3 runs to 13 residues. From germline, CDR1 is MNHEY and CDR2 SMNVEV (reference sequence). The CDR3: CASGQGENYGYTF. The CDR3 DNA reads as TGTGCCAGCGGACAGGGGGAGAACTATGGCTACACCTTC.

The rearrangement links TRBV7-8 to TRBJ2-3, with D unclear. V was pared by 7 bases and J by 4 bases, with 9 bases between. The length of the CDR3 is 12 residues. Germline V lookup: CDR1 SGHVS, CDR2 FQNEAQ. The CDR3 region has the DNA TGTGCCAGCATGGATGGAGCAGATACGCAGTATTTT. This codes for CASMDGADTQYF.

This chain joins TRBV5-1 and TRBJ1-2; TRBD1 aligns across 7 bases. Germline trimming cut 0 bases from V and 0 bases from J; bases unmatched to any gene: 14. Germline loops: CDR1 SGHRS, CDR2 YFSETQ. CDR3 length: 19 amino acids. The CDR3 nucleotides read TGCGCCAGCAGCTTGGCGAGGGGTGACAGGGAGGTTTCTAACTATGGCTACACCTTC. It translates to CASSLARGDREVSNYGYTF.

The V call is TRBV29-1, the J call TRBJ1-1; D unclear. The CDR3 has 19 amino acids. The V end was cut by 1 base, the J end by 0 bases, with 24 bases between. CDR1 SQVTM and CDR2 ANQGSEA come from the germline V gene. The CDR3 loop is CSVEANRRWMSEMNTEAFF. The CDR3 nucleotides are TGCAGCGTTGAAGCCAACCGCAGGTGGATGTCCGAAATGAACACTGAAGCTTTCTTT. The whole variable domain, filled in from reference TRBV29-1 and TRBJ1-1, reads SAVISQKPSRDICQRGTSLTIQCQVDSQVTMMFWYRQQPGQSLTLIATANQGSEATYESGFVIDKFPISRPNLTFSTLTVSNMSPEDSSIYLCSVEANRRWMSEMNTEAFFGQGTRLTVV.

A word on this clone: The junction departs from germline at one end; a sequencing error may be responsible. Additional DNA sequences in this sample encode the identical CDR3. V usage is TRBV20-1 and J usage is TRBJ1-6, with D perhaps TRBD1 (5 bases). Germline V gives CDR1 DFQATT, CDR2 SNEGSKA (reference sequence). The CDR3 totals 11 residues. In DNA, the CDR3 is TGCAGTGGGGGGGGGAATTCCCCCCTCCACTTT. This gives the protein CSGGGNSPLHF.

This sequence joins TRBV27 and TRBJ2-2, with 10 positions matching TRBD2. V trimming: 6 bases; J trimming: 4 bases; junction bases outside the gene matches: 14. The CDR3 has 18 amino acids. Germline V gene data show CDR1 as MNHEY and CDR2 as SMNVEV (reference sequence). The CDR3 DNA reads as TGTGCCAGCAGCACTCGAGAGAGGACTAGCGGAGTCACCGGGGAGCTGTTTTTT. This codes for CASSTRERTSGVTGELFF.

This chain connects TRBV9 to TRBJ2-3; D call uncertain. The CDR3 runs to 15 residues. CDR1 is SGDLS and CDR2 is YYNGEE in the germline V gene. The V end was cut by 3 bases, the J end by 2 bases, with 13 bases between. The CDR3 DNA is TGTGCCAGCAGCGCCTCCGGGTTAGACACAGATACGCAGTATTTT. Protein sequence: CASSASGLDTDTQYF. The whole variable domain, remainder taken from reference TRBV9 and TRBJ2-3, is DSGVTQTPKHLITATGQRVTLRCSPRSGDLSVYWYQQSLDQGLQFLIQYYNGEERAKGNILERFSAQQFPDLHSELNLSSLELGDSALYFCASSASGLDTDTQYFGPGTRLTVL.

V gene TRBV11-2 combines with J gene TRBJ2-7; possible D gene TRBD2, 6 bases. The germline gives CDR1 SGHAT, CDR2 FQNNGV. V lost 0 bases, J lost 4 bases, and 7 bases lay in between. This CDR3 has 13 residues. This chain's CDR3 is CASSLEGGYEQYF. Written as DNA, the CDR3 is TGTGCCAGCAGCTTAGAGGGGGGTTACGAGCAGTACTTC.